This T cell receptor (beta chain) was documented in a study of blood T cell repertoires in COVID-19. Sequencing was performed with immunoSEQ multiplex PCR; in TCRdb, only in-frame clones are kept and a portion is missing. The profile covers nearly 350,000 clones, with almost 90% appearing a single time and about 6.7% taken by the ten largest. This CDR3 has 16 residues. Germline V gives CDR1 KGHSH, CDR2 LQKENI. V lost 6 bases and J lost 0, with 17 bases in between. The clonotype originates from a woman aged 65 to 85 with COVID-19, enrolled during active disease. Sequencing was performed on peripheral blood. This chain uses TRBV18 with TRBJ1-1; no firm D call. The CDR3 reads CASSPREGIMNTEAFF. DNA of the CDR3: TGTGCCAGCTCGCCGAGGGAAGGAATCATGAACACTGAAGCTTTCTTT.